This T cell receptor beta chain was obtained from a study of blood T cell repertoires in COVID-19 (dated by TCRdb to 2018 to 2020). Regarding the complete study: Samples from collaborators originated in the United States, Italy and Spain and spanned both the acute and convalescent phases of COVID-19. The material from the prospective study consisted of cDNA or gDNA derived from T cells, B-cell-depleted T cells, or PBMCs. Deeply sampled blood TCRbeta repertoires from subjects exposed to, actively infected with, or recovered from COVID-19 were included in the dataset. The repertoires were released in a freely available public database meant as a resource for research on the immune response to SARS-CoV-2. The samples were drawn from two sources: the first 160 participants of the ongoing ImmuneRACE study, and 1,254 subjects contributed by 6 global collaborators. The sample metadata nearly always contained a de-identified subject ID, COVID-19 status, age in years and sex. Where available, HLA class I and class II types were obtained from metadata supplied by the sample provider rather than from assay-based typing. General conclusions and limits of the study: How much clinical and demographic metadata was included differed by source and by participant, and the metadata was provided uncurated.

Of note for this clone: No antigen is known for it. The conserved phenylalanine or tryptophan is not found at the CDR3 terminus, so this likely reflects a read error. The DNA is omitted, as the CDR3 cannot be located on it reliably, and the CDR3 follows TCRdb's listing.

The immunoSEQ Assay, a bias-controlled multiplex PCR, was used to amplify TCRbeta CDR3 regions from genomic DNA. In the authors' own workflow: The number of nucleated cells in each sample was estimated by amplification of reference gene primers within the assay. To quantify the absolute abundance of each unique TCRbeta CDR3 rearrangement, sequence reads were collapsed and filtered. For each sample, productive Simpson clonality was calculated as the square root of Simpson's diversity index over productive rearrangements. TCRdb obtained this table from immuneACCESS and retained in-frame rearrangements with V and J assigned. These tables miss some clones; where compared with another copy, unresolved V genes account for less than half of the shortfall, and the remainder is unexplained. V, J and clone size reflect that table, while D and trimming were determined from the DNA. This sample holds about 330,000 clones; about 91% were observed only once. Approximately 9.9% of the sample goes to the ten largest clones.

At one collaborating source in Seattle, patients were enrolled during active infection and were followed longitudinally through the course of disease. The collaborating institutions used their own protocols to collect whole blood in K2EDTA tubes. For TCRbeta analysis, collaborator samples were shipped as frozen whole blood, as isolated PBMCs, or as DNA extracted from either sample type. With termini counted, the CDR3 has 13 amino acids. Reading the germline V gene (reference sequence) gives CDR1 LGHDT and CDR2 YNNKEL. The sample taken for sequencing was peripheral blood. The rearranged chain carries TRBV3-1 (or the pseudogene TRBV3-2) and TRBJ1-2; TRBD1 is the table's D call, not checked against the DNA. The clonotype comes from a man under 40 with COVID-19, enrolled during active disease. CDR3 sequence: CASSQRQGATDLA.